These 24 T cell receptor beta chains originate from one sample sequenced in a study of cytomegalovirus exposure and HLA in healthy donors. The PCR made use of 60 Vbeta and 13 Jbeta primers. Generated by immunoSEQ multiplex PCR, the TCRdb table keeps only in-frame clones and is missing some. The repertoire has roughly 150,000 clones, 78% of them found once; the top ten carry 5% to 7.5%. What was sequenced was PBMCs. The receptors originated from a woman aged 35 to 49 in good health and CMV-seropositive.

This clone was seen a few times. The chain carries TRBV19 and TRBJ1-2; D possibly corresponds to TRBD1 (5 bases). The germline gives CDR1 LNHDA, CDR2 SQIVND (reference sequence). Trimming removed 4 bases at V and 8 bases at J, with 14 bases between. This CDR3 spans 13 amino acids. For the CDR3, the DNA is TGTGCCAGTAGTACAAGGGGATCGGAAGGCTACACCTTC. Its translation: CASSTRGSEGYTF.

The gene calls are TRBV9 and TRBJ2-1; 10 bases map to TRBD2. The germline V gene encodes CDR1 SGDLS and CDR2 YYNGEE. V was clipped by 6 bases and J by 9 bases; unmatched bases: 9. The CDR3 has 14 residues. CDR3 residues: CASTPPGLAAEQFF. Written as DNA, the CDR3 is TGTGCCAGCACCCCCCCTGGACTAGCGGCTGAGCAGTTCTTC.

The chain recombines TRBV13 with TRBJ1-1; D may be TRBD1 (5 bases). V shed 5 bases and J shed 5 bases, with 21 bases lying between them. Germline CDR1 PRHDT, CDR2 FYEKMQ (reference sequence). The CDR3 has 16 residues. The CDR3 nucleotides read TGTGCCAGCAGCCCCCGTTACACTGGGGGGAGTACTGAAGCTTTCTTT. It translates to CASSPRYTGGSTEAFF.

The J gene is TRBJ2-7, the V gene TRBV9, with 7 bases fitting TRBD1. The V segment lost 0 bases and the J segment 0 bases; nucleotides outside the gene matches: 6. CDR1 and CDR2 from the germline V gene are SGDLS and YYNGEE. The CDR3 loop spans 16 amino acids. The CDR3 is CASSVGIGTASYEQYF. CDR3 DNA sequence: TGTGCCAGCAGCGTAGGGATAGGGACAGCCTCCTACGAGCAGTACTTC.

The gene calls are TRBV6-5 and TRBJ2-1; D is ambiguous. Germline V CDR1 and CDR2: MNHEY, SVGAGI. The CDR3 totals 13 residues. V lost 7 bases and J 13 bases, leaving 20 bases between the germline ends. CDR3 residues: CASIRQPSGQQFF. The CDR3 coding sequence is TGTGCCAGCATTCGGCAGCCCTCTGGGCAACAGTTCTTC.

The CDR3 DNA reads as TGCGCCAGTATGCCGGGGACAGGGGGAAACACCATATATTTT. Translating it yields CASMPGTGGNTIYF. The gene calls are TRBV5-1 and TRBJ1-3, with 9 bases that match TRBD1. Germline V CDR1 and CDR2: SGHRS, YFSETQ. There are 14 residues in the CDR3. V lost 8 bases, J lost 4 bases, and 7 bases stayed unmatched.

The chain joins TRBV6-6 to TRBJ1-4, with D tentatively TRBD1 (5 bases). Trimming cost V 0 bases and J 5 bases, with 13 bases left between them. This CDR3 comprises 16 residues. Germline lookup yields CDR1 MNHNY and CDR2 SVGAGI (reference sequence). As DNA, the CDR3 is TGTGCCAGCAGTTACTCGTCAAGGGGAGGGAATGAAAAACTGTTTTTT. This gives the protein CASSYSSRGGNEKLFF.

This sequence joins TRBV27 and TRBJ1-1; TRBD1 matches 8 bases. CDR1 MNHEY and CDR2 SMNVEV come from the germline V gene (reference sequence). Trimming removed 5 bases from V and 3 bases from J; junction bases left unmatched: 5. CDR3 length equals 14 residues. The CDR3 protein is CASSSDRGHTEAFF. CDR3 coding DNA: TGTGCCAGCAGTAGCGACAGGGGACACACTGAAGCTTTCTTT.

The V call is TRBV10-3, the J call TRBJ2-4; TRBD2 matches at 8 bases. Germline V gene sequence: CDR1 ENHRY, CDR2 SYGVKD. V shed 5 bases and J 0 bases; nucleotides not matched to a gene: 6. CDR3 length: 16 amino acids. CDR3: CAISPGGGLAKNIQYF. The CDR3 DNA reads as TGTGCCATCAGTCCCGGCGGGGGGCTAGCCAAAAACATTCAGTACTTC.

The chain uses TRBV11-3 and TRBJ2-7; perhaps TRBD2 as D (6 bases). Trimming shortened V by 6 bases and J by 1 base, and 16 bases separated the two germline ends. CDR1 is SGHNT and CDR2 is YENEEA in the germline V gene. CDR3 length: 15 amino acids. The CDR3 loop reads CASRYRDRGSYEQYF. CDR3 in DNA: TGTGCCAGCAGGTACCGGGACCGGGGGTCCTACGAGCAGTACTTC.

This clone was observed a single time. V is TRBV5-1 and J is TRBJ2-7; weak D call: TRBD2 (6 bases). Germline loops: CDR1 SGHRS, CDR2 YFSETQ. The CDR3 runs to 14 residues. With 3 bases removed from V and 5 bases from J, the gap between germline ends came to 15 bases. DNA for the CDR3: TGCGCCAGCAGCTCCGGGAGTTCCGGGGACGAGCAGTACTTC. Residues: CASSSGSSGDEQYF.

CDR3 residues: CASREGARYEQYF. The CDR3 bases are TGTGCCAGCAGGGAGGGGGCGCGGTACGAGCAGTACTTC. The chain uses TRBV28 and TRBJ2-7, with TRBD1 as a possible D gene (7 bases). Germline lookup yields CDR1 MDHEN and CDR2 SYDVKM. CDR3 length equals 13 residues. V lost 6 bases to trimming and J lost 4 bases, with 13 bases between them.

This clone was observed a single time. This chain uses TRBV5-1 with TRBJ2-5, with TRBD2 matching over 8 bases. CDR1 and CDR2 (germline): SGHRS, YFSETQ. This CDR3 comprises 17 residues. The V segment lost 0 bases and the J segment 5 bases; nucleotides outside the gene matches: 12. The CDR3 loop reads CASSLGQGGTRTETQYF. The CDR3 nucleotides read TGCGCCAGCAGCTTGGGGCAGGGAGGGACTAGAACCGAGACCCAGTACTTC.

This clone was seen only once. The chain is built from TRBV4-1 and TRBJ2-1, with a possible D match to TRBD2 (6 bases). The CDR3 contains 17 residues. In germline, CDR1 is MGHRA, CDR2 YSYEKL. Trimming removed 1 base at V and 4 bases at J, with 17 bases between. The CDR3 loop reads CASSQGGAGTQYNEQFF. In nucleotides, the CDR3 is TGCGCCAGCAGCCAAGGTGGTGCCGGGACTCAATACAATGAGCAGTTCTTC.

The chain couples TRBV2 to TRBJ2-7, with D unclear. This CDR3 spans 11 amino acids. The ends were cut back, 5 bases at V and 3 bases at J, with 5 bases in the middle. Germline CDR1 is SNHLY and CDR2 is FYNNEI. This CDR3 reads CASSLRYEQYF. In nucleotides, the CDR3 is TGTGCCAGCAGTCTACGCTACGAGCAGTACTTC.

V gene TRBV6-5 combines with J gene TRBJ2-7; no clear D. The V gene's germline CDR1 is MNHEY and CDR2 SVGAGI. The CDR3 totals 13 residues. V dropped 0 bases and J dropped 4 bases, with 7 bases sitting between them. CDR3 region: CASSYSEQYEQYF. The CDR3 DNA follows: TGTGCCAGCAGTTACTCAGAGCAATACGAGCAGTACTTC.

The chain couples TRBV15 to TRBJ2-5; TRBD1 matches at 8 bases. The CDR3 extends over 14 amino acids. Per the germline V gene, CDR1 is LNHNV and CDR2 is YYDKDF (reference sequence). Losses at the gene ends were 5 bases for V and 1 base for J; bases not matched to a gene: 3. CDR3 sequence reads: CATSLDRAQETQYF. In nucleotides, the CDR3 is TGTGCCACCAGCCTGGACAGGGCCCAAGAGACCCAGTACTTC.

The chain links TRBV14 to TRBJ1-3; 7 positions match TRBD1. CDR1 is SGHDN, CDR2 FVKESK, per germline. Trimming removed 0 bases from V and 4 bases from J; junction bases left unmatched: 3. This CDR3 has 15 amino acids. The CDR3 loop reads CASSQDPGGGNTIYF. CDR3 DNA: TGTGCCAGCAGCCAAGATCCAGGGGGAGGAAACACCATATATTTT.

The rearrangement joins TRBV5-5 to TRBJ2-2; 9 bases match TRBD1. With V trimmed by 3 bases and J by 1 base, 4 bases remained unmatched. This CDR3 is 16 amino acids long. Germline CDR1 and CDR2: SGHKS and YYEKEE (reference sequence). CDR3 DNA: TGTGCCAGCAGCTCCGGGGACAGGGTGAACACCGGGGAGCTGTTTTTT. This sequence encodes CASSSGDRVNTGELFF.

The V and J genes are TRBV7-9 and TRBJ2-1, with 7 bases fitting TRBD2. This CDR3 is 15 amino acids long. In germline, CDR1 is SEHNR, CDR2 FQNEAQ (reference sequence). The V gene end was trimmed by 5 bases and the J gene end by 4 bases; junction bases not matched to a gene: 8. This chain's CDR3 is CASSPRLAEYNEQFF. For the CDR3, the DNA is TGTGCCAGCAGCCCCCGTCTAGCGGAATACAATGAGCAGTTCTTC.

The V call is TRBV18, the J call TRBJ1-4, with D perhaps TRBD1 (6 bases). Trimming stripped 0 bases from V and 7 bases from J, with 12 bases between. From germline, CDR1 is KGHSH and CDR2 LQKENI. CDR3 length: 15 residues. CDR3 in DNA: TGTGCCAGCTCACCACCAGGGGGATACGGTGAAAAACTGTTTTTT. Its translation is CASSPPGGYGEKLFF.

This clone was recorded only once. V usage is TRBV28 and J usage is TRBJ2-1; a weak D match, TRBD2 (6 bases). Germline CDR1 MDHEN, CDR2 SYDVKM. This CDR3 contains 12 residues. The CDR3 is CAAGTPRNEQFF. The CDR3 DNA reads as TGTGCGGCCGGGACTCCCAGGAATGAGCAGTTCTTC. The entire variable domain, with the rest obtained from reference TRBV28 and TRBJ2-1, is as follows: DVKVTQSSRYLVKRTGEKVFLECVQDMDHENMFWYRQDPGLGLRLIYFSYDVKMKEKGDIPEGYSVSREKKERFSLILESASTNQTSMYLCAAGTPRNEQFFGPGTRLTVL.

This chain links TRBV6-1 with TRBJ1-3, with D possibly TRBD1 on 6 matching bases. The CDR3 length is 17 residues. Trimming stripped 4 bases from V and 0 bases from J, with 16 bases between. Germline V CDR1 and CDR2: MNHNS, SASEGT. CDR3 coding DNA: TGTGCCAGCAGTGCCCGGGGGGCCATGGCCTCTGGAAACACCATATATTTT. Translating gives CASSARGAMASGNTIYF.

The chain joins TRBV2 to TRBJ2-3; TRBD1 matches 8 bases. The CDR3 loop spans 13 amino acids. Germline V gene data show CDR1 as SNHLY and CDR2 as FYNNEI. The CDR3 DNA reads TGTGGAACAGGGGGTGTTTTCACAGATACGCAGTATTTT. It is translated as CGTGGVFTDTQYF.